Below are 7 T cell receptor beta chains sequenced from a single sample in a study of response to subunit inactivated influenza vaccine. TCRdb analysed the RT-PCR reads with MiXCR anew, one entry per CDR3 protein. The repertoire holds over 650,000 distinct CDR3 sequences, 15% to 20% seen once, with about a tenth in the top ten. Sequencing used PBMCs from blood, obtained more than 4 days after vaccination. These receptors all stem from a man in his forties or fifties who received an inactivated influenza vaccine.

This chain connects TRBV4-2 to TRBJ2-7, with 9 bases fitting TRBD2. J gave up 1 base and V 0 bases, and 16 bases lay outside the gene matches. Per germline, CDR1 LGHNA and CDR2 YNFKEQ. CDR3 length: 20 amino acids. The CDR3 DNA reads as TGTGCCAGCAGCCAAGAGAGGGGACGGCGGGGGGGTTGGAGATCCTACGAGCAGTACTTC. Protein sequence: CASSQERGRRGGWRSYEQYF.

The chain carries TRBV20-1 and TRBJ2-2, with a possible D match to TRBD1 (6 bases). V was cut by 0 bases and J by 4 bases, with 12 bases left in between. CDR3 length: 15 amino acids. CDR1 and CDR2 from the germline V gene are DFQATT and SNEGSKA (reference sequence). The CDR3 region is CSARDLKGVTGELFF. The CDR3 DNA reads as TGCAGTGCTAGAGATCTTAAGGGGGTCACCGGGGAGCTGTTTTTT.

This clonotype was seen only a few times. V is TRBV20-1 and J is TRBJ2-7; 9 bases match TRBD2. The germline V gene has CDR1 DFQATT and CDR2 SNEGSKA (reference sequence). The CDR3 is made up of 13 amino acids. V was pared by 4 bases and J by 9 bases, with 10 bases of the junction left unmatched. The CDR3 protein is CSAISGSVVGQYF. The CDR3, as DNA: TGCAGTGCTATTAGCGGGAGTGTGGTTGGGCAGTACTTC.

The V and J genes are TRBV6-2 or TRBV6-3 and TRBJ2-1, with 13 bases matching TRBD2. In germline, CDR1 is MNHEY, CDR2 SVGEGT. This CDR3 comprises 17 residues. Trimming took 4 bases from V and 6 from J; bases not matched to a gene: 9. CDR3 in amino acids: CASSSYIRTSGSNEQFF. The CDR3 DNA reads TGTGCCAGCAGTTCCTACATTCGGACTAGCGGGAGCAATGAGCAGTTCTTC.

A few counts support this clonotype. V is TRBV27 and J is TRBJ1-2, with D hard to call. The germline CDR1 and CDR2 sequences are MNHEY and SMNVEV (reference sequence). V was pared by 6 bases and J by 8 bases, with 25 bases between. This CDR3 has 16 residues. CDR3 nucleotide sequence: TGTGCCAGCAGACCCAATAAGAGCGGGATGAGAGAGGGCTACACCTTC. Amino acids: CASRPNKSGMREGYTF.

The chain is built from TRBV14 and TRBJ2-1; 9 bases map to TRBD2. With V trimmed by 2 bases and J by 1 base, 6 bases remained unmatched. This CDR3 spans 17 amino acids. Per germline, CDR1 SGHDN and CDR2 FVKESK. CDR3 loop: CASSQFSGRASYNEQFF. CDR3 nucleotide sequence: TGTGCCAGCAGCCAATTTAGCGGGAGAGCTTCCTACAATGAGCAGTTCTTC.

This clonotype was detected many times. The chain uses TRBV19 and TRBJ2-3; D might be TRBD1 (6 bases). Germline V gene data show CDR1 as LNHDA and CDR2 as SQIVND (reference sequence). CDR3 length equals 15 residues. V was clipped by 3 bases and J by 2 bases, with 12 bases between them. CDR3 residues: CASSMGAGLTDTQYF. CDR3 in DNA: TGTGCCAGTAGTATGGGGGCTGGGCTCACAGATACGCAGTATTTT. The entire variable domain, with the rest obtained from reference TRBV19 and TRBJ2-3, is as follows: DGGITQSPKYLFRKEGQNVTLSCEQNLNHDAMYWYRQDPGQGLRLIYYSQIVNDFQKGDIAEGYSVSREKKESFPLTVTSAQKNPTAFYLCASSMGAGLTDTQYFGPGTRLTVL.